These T cell receptor beta chains were read from a single sample in a study of OX40 agonist ivuxolimab in advanced cancers. The repertoire was sequenced with immunoSEQ multiplex PCR; TCRdb's copy has only in-frame clones and lacks some. The table lists about 70,000 clones, more than 75% of them singletons, with roughly 6% in the top ten. The specimen was CD4+ or CD8+ T cells sorted from blood, collected in a trial of the OX40 agonist ivuxolimab. The receptors come from an adult with an advanced solid tumor such as melanoma, head and neck, liver or kidney cancer. Each CDR3 is given with its conserved first and last residue. The D gene is left open where the match is weak. For some rows the clone size is stated as once, few or many, or as a class when expanded; others skip it.

d_gene,j_gene,abundance,v_gene,CDR3nt,CDR3aa
TRBD1,TRBJ1-1,-,TRBV7-2,TGTGCCAGCAGCTTCACACAGGGGAATGAAGCTTTCTTT,CASSFTQGNEAFF
TRBD1,TRBJ1-5,-,TRBV7-2,TGTGCCAGCAGCCCGAGGGGGGACAGATATAGCAATCAGCCCCAGCATTTT,CASSPRGDRYSNQPQHF
-,TRBJ1-2,-,TRBV5-6,TGTGCCAGCAGCTTCATCTGGGGAACCTATGGCTACACCTTC,CASSFIWGTYGYTF
-,TRBJ2-1,once,TRBV7-2,TGTGCCAGCAGCTTAGGTGTTGGCGGCGGGAATGAGCAGTTCTTC,CASSLGVGGGNEQFF
TRBD1,TRBJ2-3,-,TRBV7-2,TGTGCCAGCAGCCGACAGGGGATAGACACAGATACGCAGTATTTT,CASSRQGIDTDTQYF
-,TRBJ1-6,-,TRBV6-1,TGTGCCATTAATGAGAAGAATAATTCACCCCTCCACTTT,CAINEKNNSPLHF
-,TRBJ1-1,-,TRBV5-1,TGCGCCAGCAGCTCGATTCCCGGGCAGGGGACTGAAGCTTTCTTT,CASSSIPGQGTEAFF
TRBD1,TRBJ1-1,once,TRBV29-1,TGCAGCGTTGAAGATCTTCCAGGGGGCGGCACTGAAGCTTTCTTT,CSVEDLPGGGTEAFF
-,TRBJ2-7,once,TRBV9,TGTGCCAGCAGCCAGGACGGACTATCCTACGAGCAGTACTTC,CASSQDGLSYEQYF
TRBD1,TRBJ2-7,-,TRBV27,TGTGCCAGCAGTTTAGGAAATGACAGGGGGCACTACGAGCAGTACTTC,CASSLGNDRGHYEQYF
-,TRBJ1-1,once,TRBV5-4,TGTGCCAGCAGCTTGGGGAGCGGGAACACTGAAGCTTTCTTT,CASSLGSGNTEAFF
-,TRBJ2-1,-,TRBV30,TGTGCCTGGGGGCTCAGTGGTAGTGAGCAGTTCTTC,CAWGLSGSEQFF
TRBD1,TRBJ1-2,few,TRBV2,TGTGCCAGCAGTGAAGGGACAGGGGGCGGTGGATATGGCTACACCTTC,CASSEGTGGGGYGYTF
TRBD2,TRBJ2-7,once,TRBV27,TGTGCCAGCAGTTTACGGGGGGGCATCACCTACGAGCAGTACTTC,CASSLRGGITYEQYF
-,TRBJ2-5,-,TRBV5-1,TGCGCCAGCAGCTTGGCCGGTGGACAGCGCCAAGAGACCCAGTACTTC,CASSLAGGQRQETQYF
TRBD1,TRBJ2-7,few,TRBV29-1,TGCAGCGTCGCACCCGGGACAGGGGTTTACGAGCAGTACTTC,CSVAPGTGVYEQYF
TRBD1,TRBJ1-5,-,TRBV6-6,TGTGCCAGCAGACGACAGGGAGGTCAGCCCCAGCATTTT,CASRRQGGQPQHF
-,TRBJ2-1,-,TRBV11-3,TGTGCCAGCAGCTTAGGACTATCGTCTATGGGGCAGTTCTTC,CASSLGLSSMGQFF
-,TRBJ1-5,-,TRBV5-5,TGTGCCAGCAGCTCGGGGATTATGATAAATCAGCCCCAGCATTTT,CASSSGIMINQPQHF
-,TRBJ1-5,once,TRBV4-1,TGCGCCAGCAGCCAAGAGTCCAGCCTCAATCAGCCCCAGCATTTT,CASSQESSLNQPQHF
-,TRBJ1-1,once,TRBV6-5,TGTGCCAGCAGTTACTTTTCACAGGGAACGTCTGAAGCTTTCTTT,CASSYFSQGTSEAFF
-,TRBJ1-2,-,TRBV18,TGTGCCAGCTCACCGGGGAGGGGTAACTATGGCTACACCTTC,CASSPGRGNYGYTF
-,TRBJ2-1,few,TRBV2,TGTGCCAGCAGTGAACAGGGGCAGTTCTTC,CASSEQGQFF
-,TRBJ1-1,few,TRBV5-4,TGTGCCAGCAGCTTATACACTGAAGCTTTCTTT,CASSLYTEAFF
-,TRBJ2-5,-,TRBV5-1,TGCGCCAGCAGGGTGGAAGGGGCGACAGAAGAGACCCAGTACTTC,CASRVEGATEETQYF
-,TRBJ2-7,-,TRBV10-2,TGCGCCAGCAGTGAGACAGGCCCTTCCTACGAGCAGTACTTC,CASSETGPSYEQYF
TRBD1,TRBJ1-2,-,TRBV7-2,TGTGCCAGCAGCCCTCAACGATTTACAGGGGGCAGGTGGTATGGCTACACCTTC,CASSPQRFTGGRWYGYTF
-,TRBJ1-1,-,TRBV7-2,TGTGCCAGCAGCTTCCGGGGGCTTCGTAACACTGAAGCTTTCTTT,CASSFRGLRNTEAFF
TRBD1,TRBJ1-5,-,TRBV6-6,TGTGCCACCCGGCGGGGACAGGAAAATCAGCCCCAGCATTTT,CATRRGQENQPQHF